This is a list of T cell receptor beta chains from one sample in a study of blood T cells in healthy people across ages. One entry per CDR3 protein, called by TCRdb with MiXCR from the 5' RACE reads. The sample shows fewer than 800,000 distinct CDR3 sequences, approximately 25% of them seen only once. The same sample was also studied in work on T cells of mothers and their children.

Sample: blood. Source of these receptors: a boy between 5 and 17 years old in good health. The CDR3 runs from the conserved cysteine through the conserved F or W.

j_call: TRBJ1-4
v_call: TRBV5-1
cdr3_aa: CASSKGQGATNEKLFF

j_call: TRBJ1-3
v_call: TRBV18
cdr3_aa: CASSTGPGNTIYF

j_call: NA
v_call: TRBV28
cdr3_aa: CASSGGGQAYEQYF

j_call: TRBJ2-5
v_call: TRBV6-2/TRBV6-3
cdr3_aa: CASSYTGERRGF

j_call: TRBJ2-7
v_call: TRBV29-1
cdr3_aa: CSVDIAGGRYEQYF

j_call: NA
v_call: TRBV28
cdr3_aa: CAVQGYEQYF

j_call: TRBJ2-3
v_call: TRBV20-1
cdr3_aa: CSAPLAVEDTQYF

j_call: TRBJ1-5
v_call: TRBV3-1
cdr3_aa: CASSQRQGDQPQHF

j_call: TRBJ2-4
v_call: TRBV7-8
cdr3_aa: CASSPRSLAAKNIQYF

j_call: TRBJ2-7
v_call: TRBV27
cdr3_aa: CASSLRPDLSEQYF

j_call: TRBJ2-5
v_call: TRBV7-2
cdr3_aa: CASSLARGDGGETQYF

j_call: NA
v_call: TRBV6-1
cdr3_aa: CASSDATSGRARSYEQYF

j_call: TRBJ1-2
v_call: TRBV12-3/TRBV12-4
cdr3_aa: CASSPMPRTNYGYTF

j_call: TRBJ2-1
v_call: TRBV15
cdr3_aa: CATSRDFDLQRRNEQFF

j_call: TRBJ1-2
v_call: TRBV5-1
cdr3_aa: CASGTADYGYTF

j_call: TRBJ2-5
v_call: TRBV9
cdr3_aa: CASSVATGRETQYF

j_call: NA
v_call: TRBV6-2/TRBV6-3
cdr3_aa: CASQRWDEQFF

j_call: TRBJ2-5
v_call: TRBV12-5
cdr3_aa: CASGPVGSGLQETQYF

j_call: TRBJ2-3
v_call: TRBV29-1
cdr3_aa: CSVRPGGTDTQYF

j_call: TRBJ2-7
v_call: TRBV6-6
cdr3_aa: CASSYSNGLAGGEQYF

j_call: TRBJ1-3
v_call: TRBV10-3
cdr3_aa: CAISESDRNSGNTIYF

j_call: NA
v_call: TRBV20-1
cdr3_aa: CSARDGTSGTYEQYF

j_call: TRBJ2-7
v_call: TRBV27
cdr3_aa: CASSLAGDVLSYEQYF

j_call: NA
v_call: TRBV12-3/TRBV12-4
cdr3_aa: CASRLSREASYEQYF

j_call: TRBJ1-2
v_call: TRBV3-1
cdr3_aa: CASSQDGGRAGYTF

j_call: TRBJ2-1
v_call: TRBV6-4
cdr3_aa: CASSESVSSYNEQFF

j_call: NA
v_call: TRBV15
cdr3_aa: CATSSGAGAGKETQYF

j_call: TRBJ2-3
v_call: TRBV29-1
cdr3_aa: CSVPPGRESTDTQYF

j_call: TRBJ1-1
v_call: TRBV6-5
cdr3_aa: CATQKTPSNTEAFF

j_call: TRBJ2-5
v_call: TRBV20-1
cdr3_aa: CSARTPQAQYF

j_call: TRBJ2-1
v_call: TRBV6-5
cdr3_aa: CASSYQPWPEGNEQFF

j_call: TRBJ2-3
v_call: TRBV6-5
cdr3_aa: CASSTTDEDTQYF

j_call: TRBJ1-1
v_call: TRBV6-6
cdr3_aa: CASRWGFDTEAFF

j_call: TRBJ2-3
v_call: TRBV6-5
cdr3_aa: CASSLLGLLTDTQYF

j_call: TRBJ2-3
v_call: TRBV28
cdr3_aa: CASSWREGSDTQYF

j_call: NA
v_call: TRBV28
cdr3_aa: CASSSLSAVYEQYF

j_call: TRBJ2-7
v_call: TRBV2
cdr3_aa: CASSESNSNYEQYF

j_call: TRBJ2-5
v_call: TRBV7-9
cdr3_aa: CASSPLGGAWEQYF

j_call: TRBJ2-7
v_call: TRBV12-3/TRBV12-4
cdr3_aa: CASSPGTLHEQYF

j_call: TRBJ1-4
v_call: TRBV9
cdr3_aa: CASSVGGGVEKLFF

j_call: TRBJ2-3
v_call: TRBV20-1
cdr3_aa: CSVLPAGGPTDTQYF

j_call: TRBJ1-5
v_call: TRBV4-1
cdr3_aa: CASRQGLGASNQPQHF

j_call: TRBJ2-2
v_call: TRBV2
cdr3_aa: CASSGPRDDANTGELFF

j_call: TRBJ2-1
v_call: TRBV28
cdr3_aa: CVSSFFGTPDNEQFF

j_call: TRBJ1-1
v_call: TRBV12-3/TRBV12-4
cdr3_aa: CASSNDGIEAFF

j_call: TRBJ2-7
v_call: TRBV5-1
cdr3_aa: CASSSGDSLEQYF

j_call: TRBJ2-5
v_call: TRBV11-2
cdr3_aa: CASSDLRGRRPRYQETQYF

j_call: TRBJ2-1
v_call: TRBV19
cdr3_aa: CASSIPNNEQFF

j_call: TRBJ2-7
v_call: TRBV4-1
cdr3_aa: CASSQGLDSYYEQYF

j_call: TRBJ2-3
v_call: TRBV20-1
cdr3_aa: CSASREGAGVTDTQYF

j_call: TRBJ2-7
v_call: TRBV5-1
cdr3_aa: CASSPGRQGSSEQYF

j_call: TRBJ2-1
v_call: TRBV3-1
cdr3_aa: CASSQRFGEQFF

j_call: TRBJ2-7
v_call: TRBV3-1
cdr3_aa: CASSQQSYEQYF

j_call: TRBJ1-1
v_call: TRBV11-2
cdr3_aa: CASSFTPDGEAFF

j_call: TRBJ2-3
v_call: TRBV20-1
cdr3_aa: CSAREESWKADTQYF